One TCR beta chain is described in this entry. A multiplex PCR was run with 60 Vbeta primers and 13 Jbeta primers. Profiled with immunoSEQ multiplex PCR; TCRdb holds only in-frame clones, not every one. The repertoire consists of 150,000 to 190,000 clones, with around 72% occurring once and the leading ten covering approximately 1.3%. This sample stems from a study of cytomegalovirus exposure and HLA in healthy donors. Input material: PBMCs. This TCR was recovered from a man aged 18 to 29 in good health and CMV-seronegative.

CDR3 amino acids: CASSPSGVFPDTQYF. Here the CDR3 DNA reads TGCGCCAGCAGCCCCAGCGGGGTTTTTCCAGATACGCAGTATTTT. The V and J genes are TRBV4-3 and TRBJ2-3, with 7 bases identical to TRBD2. The CDR3 has 15 residues. Germline V gene sequence: CDR1 LGHNA, CDR2 YSLEER. V gave up 4 bases and J gave up 4 bases; unmatched junction bases: 8.